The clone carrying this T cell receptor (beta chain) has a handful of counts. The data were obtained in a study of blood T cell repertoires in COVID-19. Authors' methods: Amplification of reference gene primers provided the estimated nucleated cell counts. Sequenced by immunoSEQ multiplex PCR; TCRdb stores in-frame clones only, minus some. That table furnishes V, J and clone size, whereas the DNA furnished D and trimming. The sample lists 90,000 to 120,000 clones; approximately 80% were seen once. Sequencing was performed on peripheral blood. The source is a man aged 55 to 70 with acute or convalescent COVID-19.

CDR3: CASKQWTSGRDEQYF. In nucleotides, the CDR3 is TGTGCCAGTAAACAATGGACTAGCGGGAGGGACGAGCAGTACTTC. The rearrangement joins TRBV19 to TRBJ2-7, with TRBD2 identical over 15 bases. The CDR3 sequence is 15 residues long. CDR1 LNHDA and CDR2 SQIVND come from the germline V gene (reference sequence). V lost 7 bases to trimming and J lost 5 bases; unmatched junction nucleotides: 6.